The 6 T cell receptor beta chains below come from one sample, sequenced in a study of PD-1 blockade in classical Hodgkin lymphoma. Sequencing was performed with immunoSEQ multiplex PCR; in TCRdb, only in-frame clones are kept and a portion is missing. The sample includes tens of thousands of clones, approximately 90% of them seen just once. Time point of the sample: cycle 4 day 1 (C4D1), after more than five weeks of nivolumab. Brentuximab vedotin exposure varied, and every patient relapsed after autologous stem cell transplantation. The source was peripheral blood mononuclear cells (PBMCs), collected before the fourth cycle of nivolumab. The receptors were gathered from a human donor with classical Hodgkin lymphoma.

This clone was found once. This chain connects TRBV30 to TRBJ2-7; 7 bases are a match to TRBD1. V was clipped by 2 bases and J by 3 bases; unmatched bases: 7. The CDR3 spans 14 residues. Per germline, CDR1 GTSNPN and CDR2 SVGIG (reference sequence). The CDR3: CAWSYDRDVYEQYF. For the CDR3, the DNA is TGTGCCTGGAGTTACGACAGGGACGTCTACGAGCAGTACTTC.

This chain links TRBV30 with TRBJ2-6; D is unclear. This CDR3 contains 17 residues. CDR1 and CDR2 (germline): GTSNPN, SVGIG (reference sequence). V was trimmed by 2 bases and J by 0 bases, leaving 14 bases between them. The CDR3 nucleotides read TGTGCCTGGAGTAGGCAGGCGCTTAGCTCTGGGGCCAACGTCCTGACTTTC. Its protein product is CAWSRQALSSGANVLTF.

The chain links TRBV6-6 to TRBJ2-7, with 8 bases that match TRBD1. The CDR3 spans 11 residues. The V gene end was trimmed by 10 bases and the J gene end by 6 bases; junction bases not matched to a gene: 5. Germline V gene lookup returns CDR1 MNHNY and CDR2 SVGAGI (reference sequence). For the CDR3, the DNA is TGTGCCACAGGACAGGGTCGCGAGCAGTACTTC. Its translation: CATGQGREQYF.

This clone turned up a few times. The chain combines TRBV19 with TRBJ1-5; the D gene is possibly TRBD1 (5 bases). Deletions cut 5 bases from V and 5 bases from J, with 13 bases between. This CDR3 comprises 14 residues. Per germline, CDR1 LNHDA and CDR2 SQIVND (reference sequence). The CDR3 sequence is CASSPLKGDQPQHF. The CDR3 DNA sequence: TGTGCCAGTAGTCCCCTTAAAGGGGATCAGCCCCAGCATTTT.

The CDR3 nucleotides read TGTGCCTGGAGTGCAACCCTTTTCCCGACAGGGGGGAATCAGCCCCAGCATTTT. Encoded protein: CAWSATLFPTGGNQPQHF. The chain uses TRBV30 and TRBJ1-5, with 9 bases fitting TRBD1. Germline V gives CDR1 GTSNPN, CDR2 SVGIG (reference sequence). Trimming took 1 base from V and 4 from J; bases not matched to a gene: 14. The CDR3 runs 18 residues. Together with reference TRBV30 and TRBJ1-5, the CDR3 gives the full variable domain: SQTIHQWPATLVQPVGSPLSLECTVEGTSNPNLYWYRQAAGRGLQLLFYSVGIGQISSEVPQNLSASRPQDRQFILSSKKLLLSDSGFYLCAWSATLFPTGGNQPQHFGDGTRLSIL.

The gene calls are TRBV27 and TRBJ1-6; D uncertain. The CDR3 is 14 residues long. CDR1 MNHEY and CDR2 SMNVEV come from the germline V gene (reference sequence). Trimming removed 1 base at V and 10 bases at J, with 11 bases between. DNA for the CDR3: TGTGCCAGCAGTTTATACCAGTCACCATCACCCCTCCACTTT. Encoded protein: CASSLYQSPSPLHF.